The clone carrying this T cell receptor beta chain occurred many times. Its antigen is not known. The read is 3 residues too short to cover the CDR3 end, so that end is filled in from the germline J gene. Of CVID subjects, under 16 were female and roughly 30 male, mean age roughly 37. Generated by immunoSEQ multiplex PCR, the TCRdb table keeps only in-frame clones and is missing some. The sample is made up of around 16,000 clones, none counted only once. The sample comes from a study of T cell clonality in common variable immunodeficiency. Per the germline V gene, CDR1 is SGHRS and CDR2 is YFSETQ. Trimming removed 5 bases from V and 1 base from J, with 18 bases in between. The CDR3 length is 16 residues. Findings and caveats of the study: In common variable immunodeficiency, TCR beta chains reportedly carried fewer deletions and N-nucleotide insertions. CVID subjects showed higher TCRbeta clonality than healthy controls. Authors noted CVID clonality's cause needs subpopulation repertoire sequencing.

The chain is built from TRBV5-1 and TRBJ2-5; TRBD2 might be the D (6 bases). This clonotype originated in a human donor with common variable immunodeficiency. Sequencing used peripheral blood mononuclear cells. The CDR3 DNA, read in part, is TGCGCCAGCAGAAGTGGAGGGGCCGCGACCCAAGAGACC. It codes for CASRSGGAATQET. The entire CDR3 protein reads CASRSGGAATQETQYF. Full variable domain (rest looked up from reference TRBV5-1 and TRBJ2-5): KAGVTQTPRYLIKTRGQQVTLSCSPISGHRSVSWYQQTPGQGLQFLFEYFSETQRNKGNFPGRFSGRQFSNSRSEMNVSTLELGDSALYLCASRSGGAATQETQYFGPGTRLLVL.